The sequence of this TCR beta chain was determined in a study of CD8+ T cells in alopecia areata. General study findings and limits: Clonality exceeded that of normal scalp in lesional scalp, most notably in alopecia totalis/universalis.

This sample's treatment: oral pan-JAK inhibitor, 5-10 mg twice daily. This CDR3 is built from 16 residues. The germline gives CDR1 SQVTM, CDR2 ANQGSEA. The V segment lost 1 base and the J segment 6 bases; nucleotides outside the gene matches: 8. Sequencing relied on a cDNA template that was reverse transcribed from extracted RNA. Using immunoSEQ multiplex PCR, the repertoire was profiled, and TCRdb retains in-frame clones only, with some absent. The sample carries 130,000 or so clones, roughly nine tenths recorded once. To note about this clone: Its antigen is still unknown.

The sequencing here drew on CD8+ T cells sorted from blood, taken at week 4, from a patient treated with tofacitinib. V is TRBV29-1 and J is TRBJ2-1, with 11 bases lining up with TRBD2. The clonotype comes from a human donor with alopecia areata. The CDR3 bases are TGCAGCGTTGAAGGTCTTAGCGGGAGGGCTCTCAATGAGCAGTTCTTC. This sequence encodes CSVEGLSGRALNEQFF.